The source of this TCR beta chain is a study of cytomegalovirus exposure and HLA in healthy donors (dated by TCRdb to 2016 to 2017). Regarding the research as a whole: According to an earlier analysis of 550 to 700 of the donors, some 180 million T cells yielded 90 million to 130 million unique TCR beta sequences and approximately 280 Gb of sequence data. The study used immunosequencing to profile the T cell repertoires of 666 subjects and linked those repertoires to cytomegalovirus serostatus. The study was designed to test whether signatures of past pathogen exposure could be identified by cataloging public T cell receptors. All discovery cohort repertoires had been generated using a single sequencing platform. A handful of DR-DQ haplotypes were treated as single units for association and clustering because of strong linkage in the cohort. HLA typing included class I and class II loci at four-digit resolution. A later analysis re-examined previously published TCR beta repertoires from 500 to 700 donors and added high-resolution HLA genotyping to investigate patterns of TCR occurrence. The genetic ancestry cluster associated with self-reported Caucasian donors included around four fifths of the 398 genotyped donors. Besides the first cohort of approximately 670 subjects, a separate validation cohort made up of over 95 different subjects was used. A later genetic analysis used genome-wide SNP genotypes for about three fifths of the roughly 700 donors, treating that subset as a discovery cohort. The number of typed donors differed by locus: about 629-630 for A, B, C, DRB1 and DQB1; 500 to 550 for DQA1; roughly 600 for DPA1; and 400 to 480 for DPB1. Donor age, sex, ethnicity and CMV serostatus were collected together with the repertoire data. To decide whether each TCR beta V gene segment behaved as functional or pseudogenic, an earlier analysis of some 600 of the donors relied on high-throughput TCR beta sequencing. On average, around 230,000 unique TCR beta nucleotide sequences were sequenced per donor among a few hundred genotyped donors of the cohort, with 15% to 20% of those sequences being non-productive. Rather than using new phenotypic data, the later analysis identified candidate immune exposures from TCR beta sequences and from how often those sequences occurred across donors. Approximately 310 gigabases of sequencing data and tens of millions of unique TCR sequences were included in an early release covering about 620 HLA-typed donors. High-throughput TCR immunosequencing, statistical association of individual TCRs with disease status, and machine learning were combined to predict cytomegalovirus infection status.

This clone showed up just once. What this receptor recognizes is not known. The input lacks base qualities; no much larger clone sits a single base away. The receptor library was made with the immunoSEQ multiplex PCR assay. The multiplex PCR relied on a mix of 60 forward primers for TCR Vbeta segments and 13 reverse primers for TCR Jbeta segments. The CDR3 region of rearranged TCR beta genes was amplified from genomic DNA by a multiplex PCR assay. Amplified TCR beta libraries were sequenced as 87-base-pair reads on the Illumina HiSeq System. The authors processed their data as follows. In a later analysis, some 80 million unique TCR beta chains were counted across the approximately 620 repertoires, and roughly 10 million of these chains were shared by at least two donors. A nearest-neighbor algorithm error-corrected the raw reads and collapsed the reads into unique sequences, merging closely related sequences to remove PCR and sequencing errors. CDR3 sequences were aligned to IMGT reference sequences to assign V, D and J gene segments. For a sequence to be retained, a match of at least six nucleotides to both a V gene segment and a J gene segment was required. Rearrangements were called productive when the CDR3 lacked stop codons and stayed in frame with V and J; all others were non-productive. Following IMGT convention, CDR3 was defined as the stretch from the second conserved V-encoded cysteine to the conserved J-encoded phenylalanine. The earlier analysis of around 640 of the donors excluded sequences that lacked an unambiguous match to a single V gene segment. An earlier analysis of several hundred of the donors called V segments functional above 56.7% productive rearrangements and segregating when the between-donor standard deviation exceeded 5%. A statistical classification framework was developed to diagnose cytomegalovirus status using the catalog of TCR beta chain sequences. In a later analysis, V and J genes were assigned by comparing TCR nucleotide sequences against IMGT/GENE-DB human TR gene sequences. In a later analysis, CDR3 sequences and most-parsimonious VDJ recombination scenarios were assigned using the TCRdist pipeline. In a later analysis, each TCR beta chain was defined by its CDR3 amino acid sequence together with its V-gene family, and reads without a unique V-gene family were excluded. In a later analysis, around 650 highly shared, low-generation-probability nucleotide sequences were removed to address suspected cross-contamination and a sequencing artifact. For each public chain, a later analysis derived a clonal expansion index from normalized ranks of inferred template counts within each repertoire. Generation probabilities in a later analysis came from a VDJ recombination model fitted to out-of-frame rearrangements, and those results were checked against IGoR. In a later analysis, TCR-TCR, TCR-HLA and TCR-CMV co-occurrence was scored with hypergeometric tests, and a repertoire-size bias correction was applied to TCR pairs. False discovery rates were estimated in a later analysis by permuting HLA or CMV assignments 20 times. In a later analysis, co-occurring TCRs were grouped with DBSCAN, and TCRdist sequence similarity was added when clustering was performed within HLA-allele-positive subsets. Co-occurrence clustering excluded repertoires with fewer than 30,000 or more than 120,000 public chains, plus five with anomalous nucleotide sharing. The table comes from immuneACCESS by way of TCRdb, which keeps in-frame sequences with V and J called. Part of the clones is missing from these tables; in studies checked, under half for an unresolved V gene and the rest for unknown reasons. The V and J calls and clone size come from that table; D and trimming were worked out from the DNA. This sample has some 170,000 clones in its table, and around 80% of those were observed once. Under 2.5% of the sample comes from the top ten.

What the authors observed across the whole study: In a later analysis, HLA-associated TCR beta chains were found to be more clonally expanded and to have lower generation probabilities than equally common non-associated chains. A later analysis found that TCR association rates varied across HLA loci, with DRB1 alleles showing the most associated TCRs and HLA-C alleles the fewest. Immune exposure information for the cohort was limited to CMV serostatus. A later analysis associated about 17,000 TCR beta sequences with specific HLA alleles at a false discovery rate of 0.05. Three of the identified cytomegalovirus-associated TCR beta chains were confirmed in vitro to be specific for cytomegalovirus antigens. In an earlier analysis of approximately 600 of the donors, most TCR beta V segments were observed in productive rearrangements about 87% or about 30% of the time, broadly matching IMGT annotations. A further reported finding was that TCR beta sequences accurately predicted the HLA-A and HLA-B alleles for most subjects in the first cohort. A later analysis reported that several top co-occurrence clusters appeared linked to parvovirus B19, influenza, CMV and Epstein-Barr virus. In this cohort, only TCR beta chains were sequenced, and detectable features were limited by the absence of alpha or paired-chain data. It was suggested by the authors that the approach could potentially be generalized to other disease states and immunological phenotypes. Most TCR sequences were seen in very few donors, while some public TCRs were found in many individuals. A cluster of highly shared sequence variants was judged likely to represent a technical artifact of the sequencing pipeline. Correlated functional status among segregating V segments might reflect linkage disequilibrium, but an unknown experimental factor could not be ruled out. About 17 rarely observed V segments, including chromosome 9 orphons, were excluded from the earlier analysis of several hundred of the donors because counts were too low. Presence/absence analyses assumed roughly uniform sequencing depth across donors, an assumption that may not hold. In a later genetic analysis, fewer N-insertions in productive TCRs were reported among donors in an Asian-associated ancestry cluster than the 666-donor mean. Cytomegalovirus status was reported to be diagnosed by the classifier with high specificity and sensitivity in both the original and validation cohorts. A later genetic analysis associated a missense DCLRE1C variant with V-gene and J-gene trimming of TCR beta chains, and an independent cohort replicated the association. The study listed around 160 TCR beta chains as associated with cytomegalovirus. HLA typing was unavailable for some donors at each locus, so association tests used only the typed subset. Assigning TCR associations to individual alleles was difficult when HLA alleles, especially DR and DQ, strongly co-occurred. A later analysis found that most CMV-associated TCR beta chains appeared HLA-restricted, with HLA associations seemingly driven largely by CMV exposure.

In total, approximately 700 healthy bone marrow donors made up the cohort. At the time of sampling, all cohort members were nominally healthy, though unrecorded immune exposures were likely present. The donor tested CMV seronegative, placing the donor among the approximately 360 seronegative members of the cohort. A peripheral blood sample was provided by each donor, and peripheral blood mononuclear cells were used for TCR beta sequencing. Genomic DNA was extracted from the blood cell samples with the Qiagen DNeasy Blood Extraction Kit. The receptor comes from a man in his forties in good health and CMV-seronegative. Sequencing was done on a sample of PBMCs.

The CDR3 reads CASSEGTHTGELFF. The base sequence is TGTGCCAGCAGTGAGGGGACACACACCGGGGAGCTGTTTTTT. The V and J segments used are TRBV6-4 and TRBJ2-2; TRBD1 is possibly the D segment (6 matching bases). Reading the germline V gene gives CDR1 MRHNA and CDR2 SNTAGT. Including the terminal cysteine and phenylalanine, the CDR3 comprises 14 residues. The retained sequence is limited to the CDR3, 42 bases, with the frame set at the first base. V gives up 3 bases and J gives up 3 bases, and the segment between their germline ends measures 8 bases.